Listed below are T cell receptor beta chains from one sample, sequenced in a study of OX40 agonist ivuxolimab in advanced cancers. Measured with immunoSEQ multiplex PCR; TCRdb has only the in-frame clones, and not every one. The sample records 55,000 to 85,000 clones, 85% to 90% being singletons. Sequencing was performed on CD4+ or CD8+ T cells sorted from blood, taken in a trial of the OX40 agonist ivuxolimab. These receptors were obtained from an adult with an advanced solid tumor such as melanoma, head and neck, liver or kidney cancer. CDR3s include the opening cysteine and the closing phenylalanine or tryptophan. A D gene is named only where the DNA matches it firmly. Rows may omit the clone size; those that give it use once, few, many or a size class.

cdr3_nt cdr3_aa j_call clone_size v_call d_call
TGTGCCAGAACCGGGACAGGGGCCTATGGCTACACCTTC CARTGTGAYGYTF TRBJ1-2 few TRBV2 TRBD1
TGTGCCAGCAGTCCTGGGTCTCGATATCAGCCCCAGCATTTT CASSPGSRYQPQHF TRBJ1-5 . TRBV6-5 .
TGTGCCAGCAGCGCCGCGGGGGGGCTATACGAGCAGTACTTC CASSAAGGLYEQYF TRBJ2-7 . TRBV7-2 TRBD2
TGCGCCAGCAGTCAGCTCCTCGGGTTTTTT CASSQLLGFF TRBJ1-4 . TRBV23-1 .
TGCGCCAGCAGCCAAGAGGCGCGGGAACATCAGCCCCAGCATTTT CASSQEAREHQPQHF TRBJ1-5 . TRBV4-3 .
TGTGCCAGTGCGGGGAGCAATCAGCCCCAGCATTTT CASAGSNQPQHF TRBJ1-5 . TRBV28 .
TGTGCCACCAGAGGAAAGGGGGGATCTTACAGCAATCAGCCCCAGCATTTT CATRGKGGSYSNQPQHF TRBJ1-5 . TRBV10-3 .
TGTGCCAGCAGTCTTCCCTCCCGGGACCAGTATTTT CASSLPSRDQYF TRBJ2-3 . TRBV6-6 .
TGCGCCAGCAGCTCCGGACAGGGGACGAGCGGGGCCAACGTCCTGACTTTC CASSSGQGTSGANVLTF TRBJ2-6 . TRBV5-1 TRBD1
TGTGCCAGCTCACCGACAGACCAGTACTACGAGCAGTACTTC CASSPTDQYYEQYF TRBJ2-7 once TRBV18 .
TGTGCCAGCAGAAAGGACACCTACGAGCAGTACTTC CASRKDTYEQYF TRBJ2-7 . TRBV2 .